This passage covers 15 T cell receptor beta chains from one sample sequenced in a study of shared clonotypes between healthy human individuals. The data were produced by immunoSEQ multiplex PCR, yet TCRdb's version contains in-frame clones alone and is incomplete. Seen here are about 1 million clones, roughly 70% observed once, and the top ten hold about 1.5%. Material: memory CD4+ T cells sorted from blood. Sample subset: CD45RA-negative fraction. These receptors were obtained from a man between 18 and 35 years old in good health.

For the CDR3, the DNA is TGTGCCAGCAAACGGGTCCTGAACCCCTATAATTCACCCCTCCACTTT. Its translation: CASKRVLNPYNSPLHF. The J gene is TRBJ1-6, the V gene TRBV6-9, with D unclear. The CDR3 has 16 residues. V was pared by 7 bases and J by 2 bases, with 15 bases between. The germline gives CDR1 MNHGY, CDR2 SVAAGI.

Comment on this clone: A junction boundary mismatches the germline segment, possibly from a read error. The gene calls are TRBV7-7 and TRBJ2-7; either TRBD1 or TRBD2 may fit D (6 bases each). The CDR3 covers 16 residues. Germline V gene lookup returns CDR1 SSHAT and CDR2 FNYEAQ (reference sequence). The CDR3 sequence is CASSYPRGLRNYEQYF. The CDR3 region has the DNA TGTGCTAGCAGCTACCCCAGGGGACTTCGTAACTACGAGCAGTACTTC.

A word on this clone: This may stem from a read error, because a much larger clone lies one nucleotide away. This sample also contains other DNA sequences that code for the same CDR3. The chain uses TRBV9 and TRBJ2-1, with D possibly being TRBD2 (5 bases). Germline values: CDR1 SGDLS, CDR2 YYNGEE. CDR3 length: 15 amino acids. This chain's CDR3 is CASSSQRSSYNEQFF. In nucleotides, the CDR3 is TGTGCCAGCAGCTCCCAGCGGAGCTCCTACAATGAACAGTTCTTC.

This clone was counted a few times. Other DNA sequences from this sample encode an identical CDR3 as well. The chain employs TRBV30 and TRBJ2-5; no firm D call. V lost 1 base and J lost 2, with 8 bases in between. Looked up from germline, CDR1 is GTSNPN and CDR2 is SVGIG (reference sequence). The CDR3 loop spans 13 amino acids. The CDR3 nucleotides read TGTGCCTGGAGTGGTGGGCATCAAGAGACCCAGTACTTC. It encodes CAWSGGHQETQYF.

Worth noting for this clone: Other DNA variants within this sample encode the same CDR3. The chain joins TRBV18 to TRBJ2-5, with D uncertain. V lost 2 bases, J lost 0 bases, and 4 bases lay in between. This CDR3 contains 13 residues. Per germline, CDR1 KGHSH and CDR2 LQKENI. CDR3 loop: CASSPNNQETQYF. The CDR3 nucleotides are TGTGCCAGCTCACCAAACAACCAAGAGACCCAGTACTTC.

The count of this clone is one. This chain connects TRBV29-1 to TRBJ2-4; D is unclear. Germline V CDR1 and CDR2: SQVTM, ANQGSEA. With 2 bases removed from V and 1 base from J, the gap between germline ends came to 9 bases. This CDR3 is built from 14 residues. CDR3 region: CSVEPDGAKNIQYF. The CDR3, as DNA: TGCAGCGTTGAACCGGACGGGGCCAAAAACATTCAGTACTTC.

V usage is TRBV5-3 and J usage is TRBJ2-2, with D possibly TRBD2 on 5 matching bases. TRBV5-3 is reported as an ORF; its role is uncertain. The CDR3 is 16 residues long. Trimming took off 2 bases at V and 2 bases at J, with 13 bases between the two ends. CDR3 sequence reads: CARSFGPGRNTGELFF. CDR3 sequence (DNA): TGTGCCAGAAGCTTTGGTCCGGGAAGAAACACCGGGGAGCTGTTTTTT.

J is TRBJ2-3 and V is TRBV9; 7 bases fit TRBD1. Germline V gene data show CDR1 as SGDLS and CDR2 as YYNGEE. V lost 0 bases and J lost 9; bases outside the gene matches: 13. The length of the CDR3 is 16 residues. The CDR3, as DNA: TGTGCCAGCAGCGTAGCACGGGACAGCCCGACATTAACGCAGTATTTT. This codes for CASSVARDSPTLTQYF.

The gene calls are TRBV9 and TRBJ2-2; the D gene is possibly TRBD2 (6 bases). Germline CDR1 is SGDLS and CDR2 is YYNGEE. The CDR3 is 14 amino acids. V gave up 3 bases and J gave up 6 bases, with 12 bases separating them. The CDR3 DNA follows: TGTGCCAGCAGCGGAGAGCGGGTGGCCGGGGAGCTGTTTTTT. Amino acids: CASSGERVAGELFF.

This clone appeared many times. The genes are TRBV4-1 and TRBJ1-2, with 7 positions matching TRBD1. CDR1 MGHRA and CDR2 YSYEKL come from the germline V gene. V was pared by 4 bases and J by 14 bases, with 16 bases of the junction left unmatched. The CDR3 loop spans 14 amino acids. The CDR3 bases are TGCGCCAGCAGCCGGCCCGGGACAGCCCAAGCTAGGACCTTC. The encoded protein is CASSRPGTAQARTF.

The CDR3 loop reads CASSLLAGGPYNEQFF. Here the CDR3 DNA reads TGTGCCAGCAGCTTATTAGCGGGAGGGCCCTACAATGAGCAGTTCTTC. The gene calls are TRBV7-2 and TRBJ2-1, with 11 bases fitting TRBD2. Trimming removed 2 bases from V and 2 bases from J; junction bases left unmatched: 2. This CDR3 is built from 16 residues. Germline loops: CDR1 SGHTA, CDR2 FQGNSA.

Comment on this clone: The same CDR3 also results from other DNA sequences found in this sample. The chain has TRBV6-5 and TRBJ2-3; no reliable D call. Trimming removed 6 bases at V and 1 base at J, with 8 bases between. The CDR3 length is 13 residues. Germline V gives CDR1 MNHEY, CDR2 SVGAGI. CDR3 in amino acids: CASRRQGTDTQYF. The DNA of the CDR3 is TGTGCCAGCAGGCGGCAGGGCACAGATACGCAGTATTTT.

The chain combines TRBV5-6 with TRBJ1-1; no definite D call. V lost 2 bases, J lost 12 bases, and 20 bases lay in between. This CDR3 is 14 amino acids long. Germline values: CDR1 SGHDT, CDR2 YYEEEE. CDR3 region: CASSLLGPSLPPFF. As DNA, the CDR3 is TGTGCCAGCAGCTTACTAGGGCCTTCCCTCCCACCTTTCTTT.

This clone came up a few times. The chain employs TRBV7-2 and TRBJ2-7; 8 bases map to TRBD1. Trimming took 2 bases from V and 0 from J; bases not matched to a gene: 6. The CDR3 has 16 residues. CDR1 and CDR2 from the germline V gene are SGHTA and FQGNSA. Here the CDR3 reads CASSLNPTGGSYEQYF. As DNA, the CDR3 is TGTGCCAGCAGCTTAAATCCTACAGGGGGCTCCTACGAGCAGTACTTC.

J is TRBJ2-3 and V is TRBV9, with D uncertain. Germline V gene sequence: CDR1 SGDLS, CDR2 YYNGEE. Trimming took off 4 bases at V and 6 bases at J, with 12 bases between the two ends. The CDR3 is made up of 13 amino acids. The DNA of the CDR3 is TGTGCCAGCAGCCTCTCGCTCGGGGATACGCAGTATTTT. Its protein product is CASSLSLGDTQYF.